The TCR beta chain described here comes from a study of post-analysis software for immune sequencing data. The study, taken as a whole, reports: Relative to controls, patients had roughly five TRBV segments at higher frequency, with TRBV5-6, TRBV5-1 and TRBV20-1 among these.

TCR beta libraries were prepared from cDNA with unique molecular identifiers. One entry per CDR3 protein results from TCRdb running MiXCR on the PCR reads. Altogether roughly 150,000 distinct CDR3 sequences are present, roughly 40% being singletons, with the ten largest covering under 30%. This clonotype has more than one count but fewer than ten. Its antigen is unidentified. Trimming pared 7 bases from V and 7 bases from J, leaving 13 bases between. The CDR3 length is 13 residues. Germline V lookup: CDR1 MNHNY, CDR2 SVGAGI (reference sequence). This TCR was recovered from a girl aged 10 to 17 with multiple sclerosis. The chain recombines TRBV6-6 with TRBJ1-4; D uncertain. Sample: blood, taken after autologous hematopoietic stem cell transplantation. The CDR3 DNA reads as TGTGCCAGCATCTTAGGAGGGAGTGAAAAACTGTTTTTT. This translates into CASILGGSEKLFF.